These 23 T cell receptor beta chains were sequenced from one sample in a study of tumor T cells in aggressive B-cell lymphoma (dated by TCRdb to about 2017). Libraries were constructed by the immunoSEQ multiplex PCR assay. Not all clones reach the TCRdb copy of this immuneACCESS table, which keeps in-frame sequences only. Checked studies attribute under half of the gap to unresolved V genes and leave the rest unexplained. This sample gives 9,000 to 13,000 clones in total; roughly 90% of them show up just once. Clones ranked in the top ten supply around 2.2% of the sample. Material: tumor tissue. The receptors stem from an adult with diffuse large B cell lymphoma.

The sample holds one count of this clone. The genes are TRBV2 and TRBJ2-3; D is possibly TRBD2 (6 bases). V was shortened by 8 bases and J by 2 bases, with 20 bases between the two germline ends. This CDR3 contains 16 residues. Germline values: CDR1 SNHLY, CDR2 FYNNEI. The CDR3 loop is CASCKRGLTPTDTQYF. DNA of the CDR3: TGTGCCAGCTGCAAGAGGGGACTTACTCCCACAGATACGCAGTATTTT.

This sequence joins TRBV10-3 and TRBJ2-3; 9 bases line up with TRBD1. V gave up 6 bases and J gave up 5 bases; unmatched junction bases: 9. In germline, CDR1 is ENHRY, CDR2 SYGVKD. CDR3 size: 15 residues. The CDR3 sequence is CAISGRDRVQDTQYF. CDR3 nucleotide sequence: TGTGCCATCAGCGGGCGGGACAGGGTCCAAGATACGCAGTATTTT.

The chain links TRBV5-8 to TRBJ2-3, with 8 bases fitting TRBD1. The V gene's germline CDR1 is SGHTS and CDR2 YDEGEE. This CDR3 has 16 residues. Germline trimming cut 3 bases from V and 3 bases from J; bases unmatched to any gene: 9. CDR3 amino acids: CASSSSGGLRTDTQYF. CDR3 sequence (DNA): TGTGCCAGCAGCTCCTCAGGGGGCTTGAGGACAGATACGCAGTATTTT.

The rearrangement links TRBV5-6 to TRBJ1-2, with TRBD1 as a possible D gene (5 bases). V lost 0 bases, J lost 5 bases, and 8 bases lay in between. Germline loops: CDR1 SGHDT, CDR2 YYEEEE. The CDR3 spans 13 residues. This CDR3 is CASSLDRIYGYTF. As DNA, the CDR3 is TGTGCCAGCAGCTTGGACAGGATATATGGCTACACCTTC.

V gene TRBV11-3 combines with J gene TRBJ2-3; a weak D match, TRBD2 (7 bases). This CDR3 has 16 residues. V shed 7 bases and J shed 0 bases, with 17 bases lying between them. The germline gives CDR1 SGHNT, CDR2 YENEEA. The CDR3 region is CASTLLGGRSTDTQYF. In DNA form, the CDR3 reads TGTGCCAGCACCCTCCTGGGGGGGCGAAGCACAGATACGCAGTATTTT.

This sequence joins TRBV19 and TRBJ2-7; 9 bases line up with TRBD1. CDR1 and CDR2 (germline): LNHDA, SQIVND (reference sequence). This CDR3 spans 13 amino acids. With V trimmed by 6 bases and J by 7 bases, 7 bases remained unmatched. The CDR3 loop is CASRRDRVSEQYF. Written as DNA, the CDR3 is TGTGCCAGTAGGAGGGACAGGGTGTCAGAGCAGTACTTC.

For the CDR3, the DNA is TGTGCCAGCAGCTTGGAATGGACTAGCGGGAGGAATGAGCAGTTCTTC. Its protein product is CASSLEWTSGRNEQFF. The chain employs TRBV5-5 and TRBJ2-1, with 14 bases lining up with TRBD2. The trim removed 0 bases at V and 7 bases at J, leaving 3 bases unmatched. CDR3 length equals 16 residues. The germline CDR1 and CDR2 sequences are SGHKS and YYEKEE (reference sequence).

The chain combines TRBV7-9 with TRBJ2-7; perhaps TRBD1 as D (5 bases). V was cut by 1 base and J by 7 bases, with 14 bases left in between. Germline assignment: CDR1 SEHNR and CDR2 FQNEAQ (reference sequence). There are 14 residues in the CDR3. This CDR3 reads CASSLDAGLGEQYF. The CDR3 DNA is TGTGCCAGCAGCTTAGATGCAGGGTTGGGTGAGCAGTACTTC.

This clone came up a few times. The genes are TRBV4-2 and TRBJ1-5; D possibly corresponds to TRBD1 (5 bases). The CDR3 length is 13 residues. Between the trimmed V and J ends, which lost 4 bases and 1 base, there was a span of 5 bases. The germline V gene encodes CDR1 LGHNA and CDR2 YNFKEQ. The CDR3 reads CASSRTSNQPQHF. The DNA of the CDR3 is TGTGCCAGCAGCCGGACAAGCAATCAGCCCCAGCATTTT.

This clone was counted once. The chain employs TRBV7-2 and TRBJ2-1, with TRBD2 as a possible D gene (6 bases). Trimming shortened V by 6 bases and J by 6 bases, and 9 bases separated the two germline ends. The CDR3 covers 12 residues. CDR1 is SGHTA and CDR2 is FQGNSA in the germline V gene. As DNA, the CDR3 is TGTGCCAGCAGGGGGGGAATCAATGAGCAGTTCTTC. Protein: CASRGGINEQFF.

V and J are TRBV11-2 and TRBJ2-3; 7 nucleotides match TRBD2. V dropped 5 bases and J dropped 5; count of bases not matched to a gene: 16. The CDR3 has 17 residues. Germline lookup yields CDR1 SGHAT and CDR2 FQNNGV. The CDR3 region is CASSEGQAGIERDTQYF. The CDR3 nucleotides read TGTGCCAGCAGCGAGGGGCAAGCGGGAATTGAGCGAGATACGCAGTATTTT.

The chain uses TRBV7-9 and TRBJ2-2; tentatively, D is TRBD2 (5 bases). Germline V gives CDR1 SEHNR, CDR2 FQNEAQ (reference sequence). Trimming stripped 8 bases from V and 6 bases from J, with 19 bases between. The CDR3 is made up of 15 amino acids. CDR3: CASPPVWGDAGELFF. The CDR3 DNA follows: TGTGCCAGCCCTCCTGTATGGGGAGACGCCGGGGAGCTGTTTTTT.

CDR3: CASSPPGSRNSPLHF. The CDR3 region has the DNA TGTGCCAGCTCCCCCCCGGGGAGCAGAAATTCACCCCTCCACTTT. The chain has TRBV18 and TRBJ1-6, with no clear D. In germline, CDR1 is KGHSH, CDR2 LQKENI. Trimming removed 6 bases from V and 7 bases from J, with 16 bases in between. The CDR3 runs to 15 residues.

The J gene is TRBJ1-5, the V gene TRBV28; unclear D gene. Looked up from germline, CDR1 is MDHEN and CDR2 is SYDVKM. The CDR3 loop spans 14 amino acids. V dropped 6 bases and J dropped 9 bases, with 18 bases sitting between them. The CDR3 region is CASRLDTGRLPQHF. DNA for the CDR3: TGTGCCAGCAGACTCGACACCGGTAGGTTGCCCCAGCATTTT.

This clone has only one observation. The chain uses TRBV7-2 and TRBJ2-3; D uncertain. Germline V gene sequence: CDR1 SGHTA, CDR2 FQGNSA. Trimming pared 3 bases from V and 3 bases from J, leaving 16 bases between. The CDR3 sequence is 16 residues long. This chain's CDR3 is CASSFSNLISTDTQYF. CDR3 in DNA: TGTGCCAGCAGCTTTAGTAATCTGATTAGTACAGATACGCAGTATTTT.

This chain connects TRBV19 to TRBJ2-3, with 8 bases that match TRBD2. Germline CDR1 is LNHDA and CDR2 is SQIVND (reference sequence). Germline trimming cut 7 bases from V and 8 bases from J; bases unmatched to any gene: 14. The CDR3 spans 15 residues. The CDR3 loop reads CASTSGRHAAGTQYF. CDR3 coding DNA: TGTGCCAGTACCAGCGGGAGACACGCTGCCGGTACGCAGTATTTT.

The V and J genes are TRBV7-2 and TRBJ2-1; 9 bases are a match to TRBD2. The CDR3 length is 15 residues. Germline CDR1 reads SGHTA; CDR2 reads FQGNSA. J was trimmed by 0 bases and V by 3 bases; bases with no gene match: 0. The CDR3 sequence: CASSFSGSSYNEQFF. For the CDR3, the DNA is TGTGCCAGCAGCTTTAGCGGGAGCTCCTACAATGAGCAGTTCTTC.

The chain couples TRBV4-2 to TRBJ1-1; D is unclear. Trimming took 3 bases from V and 5 from J, leaving 10 bases between them. Germline V CDR1 and CDR2: LGHNA, YNFKEQ. CDR3 size: 13 residues. The CDR3 is CASSQSDKTEAFF. CDR3 DNA: TGTGCCAGCAGCCAGTCAGATAAGACTGAAGCTTTCTTT.

This chain connects TRBV4-1 to TRBJ2-1; TRBD2 matches at 8 bases. Germline lookup yields CDR1 MGHRA and CDR2 YSYEKL. Trimming removed 0 bases from V and 6 bases from J; junction bases left unmatched: 13. This CDR3 spans 18 amino acids. The CDR3 DNA reads TGCGCCAGCAGCCAAGACGACCGGAGCGGGAGTAGCACCAATGAGCAGTTCTTC. Protein: CASSQDDRSGSSTNEQFF.

The sample holds a few counts of this clone. This chain links TRBV27 with TRBJ2-1, with D possibly being TRBD2 (6 bases). This CDR3 comprises 15 residues. CDR1 MNHEY and CDR2 SMNVEV come from the germline V gene (reference sequence). Trimming shortened V by 6 bases and J by 5 bases, and 17 bases separated the two germline ends. For the CDR3, the DNA is TGTGCCAGCAGCCCTCGGGTAGCGGAGAACAATGAGCAGTTCTTC. Translated, it gives CASSPRVAENNEQFF.

The rearrangement links TRBV7-2 to TRBJ2-1, with 9 bases aligning to TRBD1. The CDR3 covers 14 residues. Germline lookup yields CDR1 SGHTA and CDR2 FQGNSA. The junction had 4 bases not matched to a gene; V was cut back by 6 bases and J by 4 bases. CDR3 in DNA: TGTGCCAGCAGGACAGGGGGTCGGTACAATGAGCAGTTCTTC. It translates to CASRTGGRYNEQFF.

This chain links TRBV5-1 with TRBJ2-2, with 9 positions matching TRBD2. CDR3 size: 17 residues. V shed 4 bases, J shed 3 bases, and the junction held 10 bases outside the gene matches. The germline CDR1 and CDR2 sequences are SGHRS and YFSETQ. The DNA of the CDR3 is TGCGCCAGCAGCCAAAGTAGACTAGCGGCCTACACCGGGGAGCTGTTTTTT. Translating it yields CASSQSRLAAYTGELFF.

The rearrangement links TRBV7-9 to TRBJ2-7; unclear D gene. The V and J ends lost 2 bases and 0 bases respectively, with 8 bases between them. Germline V gives CDR1 SEHNR, CDR2 FQNEAQ (reference sequence). This CDR3 has 14 residues. The CDR3: CASSLYGFSYEQYF. The CDR3 nucleotides read TGTGCCAGCAGCTTATACGGGTTCTCCTACGAGCAGTACTTC.